This T cell receptor (beta chain) originates from a study of T cell repertoires in cytomegalovirus infection (dated by TCRdb to between 2019 and 2020). In the study overall: Donor HLA type was relevant to the analysis, as public TCR beta signatures indicated carriage of CMV infection together with the matching HLA type. Summary of the overall study and its limitations: In both this cohort and an independent roughly 350-donor cohort, the cumulative frequency of public TCR beta family members distinguished carriers of CMV infection plus the relevant HLA type. The ex vivo response was dominated by HLA-C-restricted CMV-specific TCR beta clonotypes, which also provided the single most frequent clonotype in two of eight donors.

V drops 0 bases and J drops 0 bases, leaving 6 bases in between. Via the germline V gene (reference sequence), CDR1 is DFQATT and CDR2 SNEGSKA. The CDR3 holds 14 amino acids from the cysteine to the phenylalanine. Only the CDR3 part of the read is kept: 42 bases, read in frame from the first base. The listed sequencing device is Illumina HiSeq 1500. TCRdb reprocessed the public reads (quality trimming at Q25 with fastp, clone calling with MiXCR) and kept in-frame beta chains. Here each entry gathers all rows of one CDR3 protein and keeps the most common genes and DNA. Within this sample are roughly 230,000 distinct CDR3 sequences, with 22% of them counted one time only. Together, the top ten hold 18% of the sample. For this clonotype: Which antigen it targets is not known. Per-base qualities were not stored, and no clone one base away is much larger.

This sequence uses TRBV20-1 and TRBJ1-3, with no D gene named confidently. This receptor was taken from a human donor in good health (CMV status not recorded). Some clones in this sample may be carry-over from other donors' samples. Sequenced sample: CD8+ T cells from PBMCs. In nucleotides, the sequence is TGCAGTGCTAGAGATTCGTCCTCTGGAAACACCATATATTTT. It encodes CSARDSSSGNTIYF.